The 6 T cell receptor beta chains in this list originate from one sample, sequenced in a study of human T cells and chemical hapten exposure. The time point here: patch test 3, about 24 weeks after DPC sensitization. Treatment defined: therapeutic diphenylcyclopropenone sensitization with weekly scalp DPC. From the RACE reads, TCRdb called clonotypes with MiXCR, one entry per CDR3 protein. Here the sample spans 180,000 or so distinct CDR3 sequences, 20% to 25% being singletons. The sequences come from whole blood, collected in connection with sensitization to the hapten diphenylcyclopropenone (DPC). These receptors originate from a woman between 40 and 50 years old with alopecia areata. Some clones in this sample may be carry-over from other donors' samples.

The chain has TRBV6-5 and TRBJ2-3; 7 bases agree with TRBD2. The ends lost 2 bases at V and 0 bases at J; junction bases unmatched: 8. The CDR3 runs to 17 residues. Germline lookup yields CDR1 MNHEY and CDR2 SVGAGI. The CDR3 DNA sequence: TGTGCCAGCAGTTACCGGTTGGGCGGGAGAAGCACAGATACGCAGTATTTT. This gives the protein CASSYRLGGRSTDTQYF.

The rearrangement joins TRBV28 to TRBJ2-1, with 8 positions matching TRBD2. Germline CDR1 is MDHEN and CDR2 is SYDVKM. This CDR3 comprises 15 residues. V shed 3 bases and J 11 bases; nucleotides not matched to a gene: 12. The CDR3 nucleotides are TGTGCCAGCAGTTTCACGGGCGGTAGCGGGAAAAAGCAGTTCTTC. Encoded protein: CASSFTGGSGKKQFF.

This clonotype was picked up a small number of times. The V gene is TRBV27, the J gene TRBJ1-4, with D uncertain. Germline V gene lookup returns CDR1 MNHEY and CDR2 SMNVEV (reference sequence). The CDR3 totals 15 residues. V was shortened by 2 bases and J by 5 bases, with 12 bases between the two germline ends. The CDR3 spells CASSLVAGLNEKLFF. Here the CDR3 DNA reads TGTGCCAGCAGTTTAGTAGCCGGTCTAAATGAAAAACTGTTTTTT.

V gene TRBV12-3 or TRBV12-4 combines with J gene TRBJ2-1; D gene unclear. The germline V and J ends were trimmed by 10 bases and 6 bases, with 10 bases remaining between them. This CDR3 spans 11 amino acids. The DNA for the CDR3 is TGTGCCACTAAACGGGTCAATGAGCAGTTCTTC. Translated, it gives CATKRVNEQFF.

The chain is built from TRBV28 and TRBJ2-3; D is ambiguous. The CDR3 has 14 residues. V dropped 10 bases and J dropped 2 bases, with 16 bases sitting between them. Per the germline V gene, CDR1 is MDHEN and CDR2 is SYDVKM. CDR3 in amino acids: CANQVDGYTDTQYF. CDR3 DNA: TGTGCCAATCAGGTGGACGGATACACAGATACGCAGTATTTT. Full variable domain (missing parts from reference TRBV28 and TRBJ2-3): DVKVTQSSRYLVKRTGEKVFLECVQDMDHENMFWYRQDPGLGLRLIYFSYDVKMKEKGDIPEGYSVSREKKERFSLILESASTNQTSMYLCANQVDGYTDTQYFGPGTRLTVL.

This clonotype was observed a handful of times. This sequence joins TRBV24-1 and TRBJ2-7; D is undetermined. Trimming pared 4 bases from V and 6 bases from J, leaving 6 bases between. Germline V gene sequence: CDR1 KGHDR, CDR2 SFDVKD. This CDR3 comprises 11 residues. The CDR3 sequence: CATSEGSEQYF. The CDR3 nucleotides read TGTGCCACCAGTGAGGGGTCCGAGCAGTACTTC.